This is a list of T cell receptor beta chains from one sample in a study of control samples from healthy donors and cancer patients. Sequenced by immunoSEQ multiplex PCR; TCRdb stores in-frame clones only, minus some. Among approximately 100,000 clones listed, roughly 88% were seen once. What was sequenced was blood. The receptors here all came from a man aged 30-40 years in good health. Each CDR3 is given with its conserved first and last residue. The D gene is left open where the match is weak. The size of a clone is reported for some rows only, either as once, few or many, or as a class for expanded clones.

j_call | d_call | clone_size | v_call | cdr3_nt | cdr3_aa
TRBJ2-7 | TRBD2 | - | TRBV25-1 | TGTGCCAGCAGTGAATGGGGCGGGAGGGGATTACGAGCGCAGTACTTC | CASSEWGGRGLRAQYF
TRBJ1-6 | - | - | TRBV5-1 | TGCGCCAGCAGCTTGGTCCGGGAGGATAATTCACCCCTCCACTTT | CASSLVREDNSPLHF
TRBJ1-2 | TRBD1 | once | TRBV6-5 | TGTGCCATTGAAGACAGGGGATATAACTATGGCTACACCTTC | CAIEDRGYNYGYTF
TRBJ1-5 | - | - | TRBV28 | TGTGCCAGCAGTCTACCCAGGACGGCTTTAAGGGGGCCCCAGCATTTT | CASSLPRTALRGPQHF
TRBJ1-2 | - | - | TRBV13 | TGTGCCAGCAGCTTAGAGGTTTTACCTAACTATGGCTACACCTTC | CASSLEVLPNYGYTF
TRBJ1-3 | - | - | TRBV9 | TGTGCCAGCAGGGGACCTCTGGGAAACACCATATATTTT | CASRGPLGNTIYF
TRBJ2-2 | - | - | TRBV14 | TGTGCCAGCAGCCCCCTGGGACTGGCAGGCGGGGAGCTGTTTTTT | CASSPLGLAGGELFF
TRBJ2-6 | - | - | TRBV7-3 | TGTGCCAGCAGCCAGAGCTCTGGGGCCAACGTCCTGACTTTC | CASSQSSGANVLTF
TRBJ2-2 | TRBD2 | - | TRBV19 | TGTGCCAGTACCGGACTAGCGGGAGGGCATATTAACACCGGGGAGCTGTTTTTT | CASTGLAGGHINTGELFF
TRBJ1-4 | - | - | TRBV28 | TGTGCCAGCAGTGTCAACAGCCGAAATGAAAAACTGTTTTTT | CASSVNSRNEKLFF
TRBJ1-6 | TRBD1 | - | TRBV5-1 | TGCGCCAGCAGCGAATCCGGGACAGAAACACCCCTCCACTTT | CASSESGTETPLHF
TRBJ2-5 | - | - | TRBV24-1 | TGTGCCACCAGTGGGGTCGCTCAAGAGACCCAGTACTTC | CATSGVAQETQYF
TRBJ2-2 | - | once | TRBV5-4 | TGTGCCAGCAGCTTGGAGCGCAGCGCCCAGGCCGGGGAGCTGTTTTTT | CASSLERSAQAGELFF
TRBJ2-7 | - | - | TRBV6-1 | TGTGCCAGCAGTGAAGCGGCGTATATGGGCTCCTACGAGCAGTACTTC | CASSEAAYMGSYEQYF
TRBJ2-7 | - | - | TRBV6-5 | TGTGCCAGCAGTTACGATCGGGAGCACGAGCAGTACTTC | CASSYDREHEQYF
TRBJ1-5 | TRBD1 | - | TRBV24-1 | TGTGCCACTGGGGGGACAGACCATCAGCCCCAGCATTTT | CATGGTDHQPQHF
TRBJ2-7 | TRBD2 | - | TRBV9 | TGTGCCAGCAGCGCGCGGGAGTTCCGCTACGAGCAGTACTTC | CASSAREFRYEQYF
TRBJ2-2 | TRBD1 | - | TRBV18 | TGTGCCAGCTCACGGCAGCGTGGGACAGGGGTTTCCGGGGAGCTGTTTTTT | CASSRQRGTGVSGELFF